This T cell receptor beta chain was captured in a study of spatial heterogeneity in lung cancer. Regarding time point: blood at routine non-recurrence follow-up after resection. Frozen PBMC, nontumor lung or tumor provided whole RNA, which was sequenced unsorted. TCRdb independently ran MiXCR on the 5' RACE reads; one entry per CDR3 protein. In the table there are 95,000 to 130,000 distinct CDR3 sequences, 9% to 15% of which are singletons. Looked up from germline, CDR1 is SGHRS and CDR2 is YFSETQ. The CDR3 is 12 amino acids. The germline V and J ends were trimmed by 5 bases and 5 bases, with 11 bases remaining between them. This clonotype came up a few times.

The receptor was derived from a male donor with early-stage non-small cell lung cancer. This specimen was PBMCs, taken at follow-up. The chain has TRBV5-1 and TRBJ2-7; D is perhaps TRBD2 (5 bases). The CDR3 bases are TGCGCCAGCAGTCGGGGTGTCCACGAGCAGTACTTC. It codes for CASSRGVHEQYF.